These T cell receptor beta chains were read from a single sample in a study of PD-L1 blockade in urothelial cancer. The method was immunoSEQ multiplex PCR; TCRdb's version includes in-frame clones alone and lacks a portion of them. The sample carries 40,000 or so clones, around 80% recorded once. The source material was PBMCs, sampled around atezolizumab (anti-PD-L1) treatment. These receptors were taken from a man aged 60 to 75 with urothelial cancer. Each CDR3 is given with its conserved first and last residue. The D gene is left open where the match is weak. Rows may omit the clone size; those that give it use once, few, many or a size class.

TRBJ2-7,NA,TRBD1,TRBV5-5,TGTGCCAGCAGCTTTCGCGACAGGGGGATCGTGGACGAGCAGTACTTC,CASSFRDRGIVDEQYF
TRBJ2-7,NA,TRBD2,TRBV5-6,TGTGCCAGCACTAAAACCGGGAGGGTACGCGAGCAGTACTTC,CASTKTGRVREQYF
TRBJ1-2,NA,NA,TRBV5-1,TGCGCCAGCAGCTTTGCGGCAGCCTCCTCTTATGGCTACACCTTC,CASSFAAASSYGYTF
TRBJ2-7,few,NA,TRBV21-1,TGTGCCAGCAGCCATGGGCTACCCTACGAGCAGTACTTC,CASSHGLPYEQYF
TRBJ1-4,NA,NA,TRBV29-1,TGCAGCGTTTATCCGGGTGGGGAAAAACTGTTTTTT,CSVYPGGEKLFF
TRBJ1-2,NA,NA,TRBV14,TGTGCCAGCAGCCAGGTCCGGACACCTTTGAAAGGCTACACCTTC,CASSQVRTPLKGYTF
TRBJ1-1,NA,NA,TRBV5-6,TGTGCCAGCAGCTTGGGGCACAGGGCGGGCACTGAAGCTTTCTTT,CASSLGHRAGTEAFF
TRBJ2-5,NA,TRBD1,TRBV28,TGTGCCAGCAGTTTAAGCAGGGGGCTAGAGACCCAGTACTTC,CASSLSRGLETQYF
TRBJ1-1,medium-sized,NA,TRBV7-6,TGTGCCAGCAGCTTAAGCCTAAACACTGAAGCTTTCTTT,CASSLSLNTEAFF
TRBJ2-3,NA,TRBD2,TRBV4-1,TGCGCCACCTTGGGGGCGGGAGGAGATACGCAGTATTTT,CATLGAGGDTQYF
TRBJ2-3,NA,NA,TRBV19,TGTGCCAGTAGTATCCTAGATACGCAGTATTTT,CASSILDTQYF
TRBJ2-7,NA,NA,TRBV7-2,TGTGCCAGCAGCTTAGCGAGAACAGCTTACTACGAGCAGTACTTC,CASSLARTAYYEQYF
TRBJ2-7,NA,NA,TRBV19,TGTGCCAGTAGTACCCCAGGCGGGGCCTACTACGAGCAGTACTTC,CASSTPGGAYYEQYF
TRBJ2-2,NA,NA,TRBV5-6,TGTGCCAGCAGCCCGGCCCGGGTCACCGGGGAGCTGTTTTTT,CASSPARVTGELFF
TRBJ2-3,NA,NA,TRBV27,TGTGCCAGCAGTTTTTCCAGGGCAGATACGCAGTATTTT,CASSFSRADTQYF
TRBJ2-5,NA,TRBD1,TRBV25-1,TGTGCCAGCAGTGAAAAGACAGGGAGAGAGACCCAGTACTTC,CASSEKTGRETQYF
TRBJ2-1,NA,NA,TRBV7-9,TGTGCCAGTTCGGAACTAGTGGGGAATGAGCAGTTCTTC,CASSELVGNEQFF
TRBJ2-3,NA,TRBD2,TRBV11-2,TGTGCCAGCAGCTGGGGGACTAGTAGGAGCACAGATACGCAGTATTTT,CASSWGTSRSTDTQYF
TRBJ2-1,NA,TRBD1,TRBV4-2,TGTGCCAGCAGCCAAGAAGGGACAGGGAATGAGCAGTTCTTC,CASSQEGTGNEQFF
TRBJ2-3,NA,TRBD2,TRBV30,TGTGCCTGGAGTTCAGCGGGAGTTCACACAGATACGCAGTATTTT,CAWSSAGVHTDTQYF
TRBJ1-3,NA,TRBD1,TRBV7-9,TGTGCCAGCAGCGCTGGGGGACAGGGGTCTGGAAACACCATATATTTT,CASSAGGQGSGNTIYF
TRBJ2-3,NA,TRBD2,TRBV5-4,TGTGCCAGCAGCTTTGGGCGGGGGACTTCCGATACGCAGTATTTT,CASSFGRGTSDTQYF
TRBJ2-3,NA,TRBD2,TRBV18,TGTGCCAGCTCACCATCCGCTAGCGGAGGGGTAGGAGATACGCAGTATTTT,CASSPSASGGVGDTQYF
TRBJ2-7,NA,TRBD1,TRBV6-5,TGTGCCAGCACCCCCTCGACAGGGGGCGTCCACGAGCAGTACTTC,CASTPSTGGVHEQYF
TRBJ2-1,once,TRBD1,TRBV29-1,TGCAGCGTGGGACAGGGTACCTACAATGAGCAGTTCTTC,CSVGQGTYNEQFF
TRBJ1-1,NA,TRBD1,TRBV6-6,TGTGCCAGCAGTTCTCGACAGGGGGCGAAGACTGAAGCTTTCTTT,CASSSRQGAKTEAFF
TRBJ2-1,NA,TRBD2,TRBV6-5,TGTGCCAGCAGTTACTTCCCCCGGACTAGCAACAATGAGCAGTTCTTC,CASSYFPRTSNNEQFF
TRBJ2-5,NA,TRBD2,TRBV10-3,TGTGCCATCAGGAAGGGACTAGCGGTCCCCCTGGCCCAGTACTTC,CAIRKGLAVPLAQYF
TRBJ2-3,NA,NA,TRBV2,TGTGCCAGCAGTGAAGGCTACCGCACAGATACGCAGTATTTT,CASSEGYRTDTQYF